A single sample is the source of the 11 T cell receptor beta chains below, sequenced in a study of early T cells in non-severe SARS-CoV-2 infection. Using its own MiXCR run on the 5' RACE reads, TCRdb lists one record per CDR3 protein. The sample contains tens of thousands of distinct CDR3 sequences, more than 5% of which appear only once. The sample comprised whole blood. Receptor source: an adult who was a healthcare worker with PCR-confirmed SARS-CoV-2 infection or an uninfected control (not recorded which).

In this sample, this clonotype turned up many times. The V and J genes are TRBV21-1 and TRBJ1-3; the D call TRBD1 from the table was never checked on the DNA. TRBV21-1 is designated a pseudogene. The CDR3 is 15 amino acids. This CDR3 reads CASSNQGPPGNTIYF. For the CDR3, the DNA is TGTGCCAGCAGCAATCAAGGTCCCCCTGGAAACACCATATATTTT.

This clonotype was picked up a small number of times. V is TRBV5-1 and J is TRBJ2-1, with 10 bases aligning to TRBD1. This CDR3 contains 16 residues. The trim removed 1 base at V and 4 bases at J, leaving 5 bases unmatched. Per germline, CDR1 SGHRS and CDR2 YFSETQ. CDR3 region: CASSLTPGQGYNEQFF. The CDR3 nucleotides read TGCGCCAGCAGCTTGACGCCGGGACAGGGGTACAATGAGCAGTTCTTC.

This clonotype was counted ten times or more. This chain connects TRBV24-1 to TRBJ2-3, with no clear D. Germline V gene data show CDR1 as KGHDR and CDR2 as SFDVKD. The CDR3 sequence is 13 residues long. V gave up 5 bases and J gave up 6 bases, with 11 bases separating them. The CDR3 here is CATSVGVRDTQYF. DNA for the CDR3: TGTGCCACCAGTGTTGGGGTAAGGGATACGCAGTATTTT.

This clonotype came up many times. The chain links TRBV18 to TRBJ2-1; D uncertain. Trimming took off 5 bases at V and 5 bases at J, with 16 bases between the two ends. Germline loops: CDR1 KGHSH, CDR2 LQKENI. The CDR3 extends over 15 amino acids. The DNA of the CDR3 is TGTGCCAGCTCAGGCACGCATGGCGGCAACAATGAGCAGTTCTTC. It codes for CASSGTHGGNNEQFF.

Ten or more counts support this clonotype. CDR3 in DNA: TGTGCCAGCAGCCGACGACCGACCCAAGAGACCCAGTACTTC. Its protein is CASSRRPTQETQYF. The chain uses TRBV6-5 and TRBJ2-5; no definite D call. The CDR3 loop spans 14 amino acids. The V and J ends lost 6 bases and 1 base respectively, with 12 bases between them. In germline, CDR1 is MNHEY, CDR2 SVGAGI.

The chain combines TRBV28 with TRBJ1-4, with TRBD1 as a possible D gene (5 bases). The germline CDR1 and CDR2 sequences are MDHEN and SYDVKM. V lost 3 bases and J 8 bases, leaving 16 bases between the germline ends. This CDR3 spans 15 amino acids. The DNA for the CDR3 is TGTGCCAGCAGTTTCGCGTTCAGGGTTAGAGAAAAACTGTTTTTT. Amino acid sequence: CASSFAFRVREKLFF.

The J gene is TRBJ2-2, the V gene TRBV7-9; 9 bases are a match to TRBD1. From germline, CDR1 is SEHNR and CDR2 FQNEAQ (reference sequence). CDR3 length: 16 amino acids. V lost 5 bases to trimming and J lost 2 bases; unmatched junction nucleotides: 6. CDR3 DNA: TGTGCCAGCAGCCCGGGACAGGGACGAAACACCGGGGAGCTGTTTTTT. Encoded protein: CASSPGQGRNTGELFF.

This clonotype was counted at least ten times. The chain employs TRBV12-3 or TRBV12-4 and TRBJ1-1; 11 bases align to TRBD1. V lost 6 bases, J lost 4 bases, and 7 bases stayed unmatched. CDR3 length: 15 amino acids. The chain's CDR3 is CASSRTGTGGTEAFF. Written as DNA, the CDR3 is TGTGCCAGCAGCCGAACCGGGACAGGGGGCACTGAAGCTTTCTTT.

At least ten counts were recorded for this clonotype. The chain employs TRBV2 and TRBJ2-7; tentatively, D is TRBD1 (6 bases). Germline V gives CDR1 SNHLY, CDR2 FYNNEI. The length of the CDR3 is 14 residues. The V gene lost 5 bases and the J gene lost 3 bases, with 14 bases spanning the gap. The CDR3 spells CASSKDRDLYEQYF. Written as DNA, the CDR3 is TGTGCCAGCAGTAAGGACAGAGACCTCTACGAGCAGTACTTC.

The rearrangement joins TRBV19 to TRBJ2-5; D is ambiguous. The V and J ends lost 7 bases and 4 bases respectively, with 10 bases between them. The germline V gene has CDR1 LNHDA and CDR2 SQIVND (reference sequence). The CDR3 runs to 12 residues. In nucleotides, the CDR3 is TGTGCCAGTACTAGTATAGGAGAGACCCAGTACTTC. This translates into CASTSIGETQYF.

This clonotype appeared a few times. V usage is TRBV7-8 and J usage is TRBJ1-1; no clear D. Germline V lookup: CDR1 SGHVS, CDR2 FQNEAQ. Trimming left V 1 base short and J 4 bases short, with 13 bases between. The CDR3 totals 15 residues. The chain's CDR3 is CASSLGGVFGTEAFF. In DNA form, the CDR3 reads TGTGCCAGCAGCTTAGGGGGTGTATTCGGCACTGAAGCTTTCTTT.